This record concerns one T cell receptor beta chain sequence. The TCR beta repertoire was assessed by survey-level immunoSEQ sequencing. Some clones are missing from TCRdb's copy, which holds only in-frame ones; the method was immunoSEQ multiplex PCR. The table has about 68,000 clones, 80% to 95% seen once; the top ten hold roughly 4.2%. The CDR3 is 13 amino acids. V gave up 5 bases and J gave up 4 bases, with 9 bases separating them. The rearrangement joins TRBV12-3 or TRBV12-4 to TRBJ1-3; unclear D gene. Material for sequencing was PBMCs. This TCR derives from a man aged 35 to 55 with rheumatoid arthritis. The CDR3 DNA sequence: TGTGCCAGCAGTCCCCGGTCCGGAAACACCATATATTTT. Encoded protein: CASSPRSGNTIYF.